Listed below are T cell receptor beta chains from one sample, sequenced in a study of blood T cell repertoires in COVID-19. TCRdb keeps only in-frame clones here, not all; method: immunoSEQ multiplex PCR. The sample lists 95,000 to 150,000 clones, around 88% seen once, with about 1% in the top ten. The sample was peripheral blood. The receptors were sampled from a woman aged 45 to 65 with active or convalescent COVID-19. The CDR3 runs from the conserved cysteine through the conserved F or W. A D gene is named only where the DNA matches it firmly. Size is omitted from some rows. Given values are once, few, many or a class for expanded clones.

D: NA; V: TRBV28; size: NA; J: TRBJ1-5; DNA: TGTGCCAGCAGTTTAAACAGGGCAGATCATCAGCCCCAGCATTTT; CDR3: CASSLNRADHQPQHF
D: TRBD2; V: TRBV4-3; size: NA; J: TRBJ2-7; DNA: TGCGCCAGCAGCCAACAACTAGCGGGAGGTGGCCACGAGCAGTACTTC; CDR3: CASSQQLAGGGHEQYF
D: NA; V: TRBV3-1/TRBV3-2; size: NA; J: TRBJ2-2; DNA: TGTGCCAGCAGCCGAACGGGGGACACCGGGGAGCTGTTTTTT; CDR3: CASSRTGDTGELFF
D: NA; V: TRBV10-3; size: NA; J: TRBJ2-2; DNA: TGTGCCATCAATAGGAACACCGGGGAGCTGTTTTTT; CDR3: CAINRNTGELFF
D: NA; V: TRBV11-2; size: NA; J: TRBJ1-5; DNA: TGTGCCAGCAGCCAGGACACTAATCAGCCCCAGCATTTT; CDR3: CASSQDTNQPQHF
D: NA; V: TRBV19; size: NA; J: TRBJ2-5; DNA: TGTGCCAGTACCGACCATCCCTCGGGTCCCCAAGAGACCCAGTACTTC; CDR3: CASTDHPSGPQETQYF
D: NA; V: TRBV2; size: NA; J: TRBJ2-1; DNA: TGTGCCAGCAGTGAAGGCGGGGTGAACAATGAGCAGTTCTTC; CDR3: CASSEGGVNNEQFF
D: TRBD2; V: TRBV10-3; size: NA; J: TRBJ2-3; DNA: TGTGCCATCAGCCTAGCGGGAGGTACAGATACGCAGTATTTT; CDR3: CAISLAGGTDTQYF
D: TRBD1; V: TRBV4-2; size: NA; J: TRBJ1-4; DNA: TGTGCCAGCAGCCGGAACAGGGGGTCTAATGAAAAACTGTTTTTT; CDR3: CASSRNRGSNEKLFF
D: NA; V: TRBV28; size: NA; J: TRBJ1-3; DNA: TGTGCCAGCAGGTTACCCGGGACTGCTGGAAACACCATATATTTT; CDR3: CASRLPGTAGNTIYF
D: NA; V: TRBV11-2; size: once; J: TRBJ2-2; DNA: TGTGCCAGCAGCTTACACGGGAGTGCCGCCACCGGGGAGCTGTTTTTT; CDR3: CASSLHGSAATGELFF
D: NA; V: TRBV4-3; size: NA; J: TRBJ2-5; DNA: TGCGCCAGCAGCCAGGGGAGCGGCCATATTGAAGAGACCCAGTACTTC; CDR3: CASSQGSGHIEETQYF
D: NA; V: TRBV9; size: NA; J: TRBJ2-1; DNA: TGTGCCAGCAGCCCTCAGTTGCGGGCTGAGCAGTTCTTC; CDR3: CASSPQLRAEQFF
D: NA; V: TRBV24-1; size: NA; J: TRBJ2-3; DNA: TGTGCCACCAGTGATAGAGAGACGCAGTATTTT; CDR3: CATSDRETQYF
D: NA; V: TRBV12-5; size: once; J: TRBJ1-2; DNA: TGTGCTAGTGGTTTCCACCCAGGGGCTTCCTTCTATGGCTACACCTTC; CDR3: CASGFHPGASFYGYTF
D: NA; V: TRBV6-5; size: NA; J: TRBJ1-1; DNA: TGTGCCAGCAAGCCTCCAGGGGATGGGAACACTGAAGCTTTCTTT; CDR3: CASKPPGDGNTEAFF
D: NA; V: TRBV4-1; size: NA; J: TRBJ2-5; DNA: TGCGCCAGCAGCCAACTCCCACAGCAAGAGACCCAGTACTTC; CDR3: CASSQLPQQETQYF
D: TRBD2; V: TRBV10-3; size: once; J: TRBJ2-2; DNA: TGTGCCATCAGTGAGTCCGGGACTAGCACCGGGGAGCTGTTTTTT; CDR3: CAISESGTSTGELFF
D: NA; V: TRBV2; size: NA; J: TRBJ2-1; DNA: TGTGCCAGCAATACGGGAACCTACAATGAGCAGTTCTTC; CDR3: CASNTGTYNEQFF
D: TRBD1; V: TRBV9; size: NA; J: TRBJ2-5; DNA: TGTGCCAGCAGTGGACAGGGAGGTAAGGGAGAGACCCAGTACTTC; CDR3: CASSGQGGKGETQYF
D: TRBD2; V: TRBV15; size: once; J: TRBJ2-7; DNA: TGTGCCACCAGCAGTCCCCGGACTAGCGGCTACGAGCAGTACTTC; CDR3: CATSSPRTSGYEQYF
D: TRBD2; V: TRBV4-1; size: NA; J: TRBJ2-5; DNA: TGCGCCAGCAGCCAACGCAGCCTGGGAGGGGAGACCCAGTACTTC; CDR3: CASSQRSLGGETQYF
D: TRBD1; V: TRBV19; size: NA; J: TRBJ2-1; DNA: TGTGCCAGTAGTCTCCTCCGGGACAGGGTAACAGGGGAGCAGTTCTTC; CDR3: CASSLLRDRVTGEQFF
D: NA; V: TRBV19; size: NA; J: TRBJ2-6; DNA: TGTGCCAGTAGTATCCAGGGGGGTATCTCTGGGGCCAACGTCCTGACTTTC; CDR3: CASSIQGGISGANVLTF
D: TRBD1; V: TRBV10-3; size: NA; J: TRBJ1-2; DNA: TGTGCCATCAGTGAAGATCCGGTACAGATGGTGACAGGGGATGATTTGAGCTATGGCTACACCTTC; CDR3: CAISEDPVQMVTGDDLSYGYTF
D: NA; V: TRBV10-3; size: NA; J: TRBJ1-2; DNA: TGTGCCATCAGTGAGTCAGGGTCAGGGGACTATGGCTACACCTTC; CDR3: CAISESGSGDYGYTF
D: NA; V: TRBV27; size: NA; J: TRBJ2-5; DNA: TGTGCCAGCAGTTTATCGGGGGGGGCCTCAACAAGGGCCCAGTACTTC; CDR3: CASSLSGGASTRAQYF
D: NA; V: TRBV29-1; size: few; J: TRBJ2-7; DNA: TGCAGCGTTGAAGGCACAGCGGAGCTGCCCCCCTACGAGCAGTACTTC; CDR3: CSVEGTAELPPYEQYF
D: TRBD2; V: TRBV7-9; size: few; J: TRBJ2-7; DNA: TGTGCCAGCAGCTTAGGGGGCGGGCCAGCGGGAGTCTACGAGCAGTACTTC; CDR3: CASSLGGGPAGVYEQYF
D: TRBD1; V: TRBV3-1/TRBV3-2; size: NA; J: TRBJ1-5; DNA: TGTGCCAGCAGCCAGGGGACAGTCGATCAGCCCCAGCATTTT; CDR3: CASSQGTVDQPQHF
D: NA; V: TRBV7-2; size: NA; J: TRBJ1-2; DNA: TGTGCCAGCAGCTTCGACACTAACTATGGCTACACCTTC; CDR3: CASSFDTNYGYTF
D: NA; V: TRBV29-1; size: few; J: TRBJ1-1; DNA: TGCAGCGCGGTCCCCCAACCGGGGGTGAACACTGAAGCTTTCTTT; CDR3: CSAVPQPGVNTEAFF
D: TRBD2; V: TRBV7-6; size: NA; J: TRBJ2-1; DNA: TGTGCCAGCAGTTCGCAGAGCGGGACCCCTTCGAGTGAGCAGTTCTTC; CDR3: CASSSQSGTPSSEQFF
D: TRBD1; V: TRBV7-9; size: NA; J: TRBJ1-5; DNA: TGTGCCAGCAGCTCGGCAGGGGGAAAGGGTCAGCCCCAGCATTTT; CDR3: CASSSAGGKGQPQHF
D: NA; V: TRBV28; size: NA; J: TRBJ1-2; DNA: TGTGCCAGCAGTCTTACCCAGATTCGTTATGGCTACACCTTC; CDR3: CASSLTQIRYGYTF
D: TRBD2; V: TRBV5-8; size: NA; J: TRBJ2-5; DNA: TGTGCCAGCAGCTTGGCCGGCCGGGGGGGGGAGACCCAGTACTTC; CDR3: CASSLAGRGGETQYF
D: NA; V: TRBV12-3/TRBV12-4; size: NA; J: TRBJ1-5; DNA: TGTGCCAGCAGGGGGCTTAGCAATCAGCCCCAGCATTTT; CDR3: CASRGLSNQPQHF
D: NA; V: TRBV7-6; size: NA; J: TRBJ2-1; DNA: TGTGCCAGCAGCTTATCGGGGGACGATATAAACTCCTACAATGAGCAGTTCTTC; CDR3: CASSLSGDDINSYNEQFF
D: NA; V: TRBV7-6; size: NA; J: TRBJ2-5; DNA: TGTGCCAGCAGCTTAGGGGGCGCGGCAGGAGAGACCCAGTACTTC; CDR3: CASSLGGAAGETQYF